This paragraph reports one T cell receptor (beta chain). Its specific antigen is unknown. Base qualities are missing; no much larger clone stands one base away. These data belong to a study of shared clonotypes between healthy human individuals (dated by TCRdb to 2020 to 2021). Describing the broader study: A few men and two women, aged 18 to 49 years, made up the cohort. For each donor, three plates each were used for CD4 naive and CD4 memory, two plates were used for CD8 naive, and one plate was used for CD8 memory. The study deeply sequenced blood TCR repertoires of about 5 healthy adults to estimate repertoire size and the extent of clonotype sharing between individuals. Different laboratories and diverse techniques were used to prepare libraries and sequence TCR repertoires, to increase sequencing depth and limit assay-specific biases. Per donor, leukapheresis produced somewhere between about 0.94 and 9.5 billion PBMCs.

The donors were healthy, HIV-negative adults who had no recently reported acute infections or vaccinations. Every donor was a Caucasian adult residing in Nashville, Tennessee, USA. The CD8 memory samples were a combination of magnetically selected CD45RO+ cells and CCR7-negative CD45RA+ effector memory (TemRA) cells. Blood was obtained by leukapheresis, after which PBMCs were separated by Ficoll-Histopaque density gradient centrifugation and cryopreserved in liquid nitrogen vapor phase. Purity and quantity of every magnetically sorted T cell population were checked by analytical flow cytometry. Genomic DNA was isolated from every sorted fraction and measured by UV absorbance on a Nanodrop 2000c. From a lookup of the germline V gene, CDR1 and CDR2 are SNHLY and FYNNEI. Reading from cysteine to phenylalanine, the CDR3 counts 11 amino acids. The DNA shown is the 33-base CDR3, in frame from base 1. Trimming takes 1 base from V and 9 bases from J, and the germline ends sit 4 bases apart.

TCR CDR3 regions were amplified from genomic DNA by multiplex PCR using the deep immunoSEQ assay. Extracted genomic DNA from each cell subset was distributed evenly across all wells of several immunoSEQ 96-well plates, and each plate was treated as a replicate. Each replicate PCR for sorted subsets received about 200 ng genomic DNA, equal to 30,000 or so T cell genomes. Purified libraries were quantified with a Qubit 3.0 fluorometer, sized on a Bioanalyzer 2100, and re-quantified with the KAPA Library Quantification kit. Every immunoSEQ 96-well plate was sequenced on a separate single-read 150-cycle Illumina NextSeq 550 flow cell. The paper's data handling went like this. The immunoSEQ output contained only junctional sequences without quality scores, so filtering could not match that applied to full-length reads. Sequences were annotated with PyIR, a Python wrapper for IgBLAST v1.9, using IMGT germline references to assign V/J genes and CDR3. Reads were removed for weak V/J assignments (E-value above 1e-6), missing CDR3, stop codons, out-of-frame junctions, or ambiguous translated residues. V3J clonotypes were defined by identical inferred V gene, J gene, and CDR3 amino acid sequence. Percentage overlap between repertoires was calculated by dividing the number of shared unique clonotypes by the size of the smaller repertoire. Three approaches were used to assess repertoire richness: RTK rarefaction, the Chao1 estimator, and Recon v2.1 estimates of unobserved clonotypes. Generation probabilities were computed with OLGA for all TCRbeta clonotypes obtained by the gDNA method from four donors. TCRdb provides this immuneACCESS table in a form limited to in-frame rearrangements. Some clones are lacking; in checked studies, under half of them reflect an unresolved V gene, and why the rest are absent is not known. The V and J calls and clone size come from that table; D and trimming were worked out from the DNA. The table for this sample lists roughly 120,000 clones; around two thirds of them were counted only once. The ten largest clones capture roughly 25% of the sample.

Beyond this particular receptor, the publication reports: Estimated clonotype richness was generally larger for naive than for memory subsets. Pairwise subsampling indicated that sequencing depth was expected to affect the degree of clonotype sharing among donors. Only blood was sampled, and tissue TCR repertoires likely differ from those in blood. Sharing across four donors was observed for about 5% of naive CD4, 3% to 4% of naive CD8, 2.3% of memory CD4, and about 0.39% of memory CD8 clonotypes. Even with the large sequencing depth, rarefaction of the sorted-subset datasets indicated that sequencing was incomplete. Higher generation probabilities were observed for clonotypes shared by all four sorted-subset donors than for non-shared clonotypes. The small number of donors limited the genetic and exposure-history diversity represented.

The sequence links TRBV2 to TRBJ2-1; the D gene is unclear. This sequence was found in a woman in her twenties or thirties in good health. The specimen sequenced was memory CD8+ T cells sorted from blood. The cell subset or site label on this specimen signifies: CD45RO+ cells pooled with CCR7-negative TemRA cells. The DNA reads as follows: TGTGCCAGCAGTGAAGGTCTTGAGCAGTTCTTC. This codes for CASSEGLEQFF.